Sequencing of this TCR beta chain was carried out in a study of control samples from healthy donors and cancer patients. V was shortened by 7 bases and J by 0 bases, with 15 bases between the two germline ends. Looked up from germline, CDR1 is SQVTM and CDR2 is ANQGSEA. This CDR3 region has 15 residues. Profiled with immunoSEQ multiplex PCR; TCRdb holds only in-frame clones, not every one. The data contain around 70,000 clones, 75% to 85% of them singletons. The V call is TRBV29-1, the J call TRBJ1-4, with D uncertain. Input material: blood. The TCR sequence derives from a man in his fifties or sixties in good health. In nucleotides, the CDR3 is TGCAGCGCAACCCTTAGGGATGCAACTAATGAAAAACTGTTTTTT. It yields the protein CSATLRDATNEKLFF.